Listed below are T cell receptor beta chains from one sample, sequenced in a study of blood T cells in healthy people across ages. TCRdb reprocessed the 5' RACE reads via MiXCR and lists one record per CDR3 protein. The sample lists about 1 million distinct CDR3 sequences; less than 50% were seen once. Sequenced: blood. The receptor set was obtained from a woman aged 55-75 years in good health. Both conserved end residues are part of each CDR3. The D gene is left open where the match is weak. Clone sizes are given selectively: once, few, many, or a class where the clone is expanded.

NA,TRBV30,TRBD2,TRBJ2-5,CAWTGLAGEVQYF,TGTGCCTGGACTGGACTAGCGGGAGAGGTGCAGTACTTC
NA,TRBV18,NA,TRBJ2-7,CASSRSNHEQYF,TGTGCCAGCTCACGGTCTAACCACGAGCAGTACTTC
NA,TRBV20-1,NA,TRBJ1-2,CSARPGTPYTF,TGCAGTGCCCGCCCCGGGACACCTTACACCTTC
many,TRBV29-1,NA,TRBJ2-5,CSVRGGETQYF,TGCAGCGTTCGAGGGGGGGAGACCCAGTACTTC
many,TRBV6-6,NA,TRBJ2-7,CASSYSTNYEQYF,TGTGCCAGCAGTTACTCAACTAACTACGAGCAGTACTTC
few,TRBV6-2/TRBV6-3,TRBD2,TRBJ2-7,CASGAPGTSYEQYF,TGTGCCAGCGGCGCCCCCGGGACTAGCTACGAGCAGTACTTC
NA,TRBV20-1,NA,TRBJ2-3,CSARFSSTDTQYF,TGCAGTGCTCGATTTTCTAGCACAGATACGCAGTATTTT
NA,TRBV28,TRBD2,TRBJ2-7,CASRRGLAGAGYEQYF,TGTGCCAGCAGACGGGGACTAGCGGGAGCGGGGTACGAGCAGTACTTC
NA,TRBV5-4,NA,TRBJ2-5,CASSLVGKGQYF,TGTGCCAGCAGCTTGGTTGGGAAGGGGCAGTACTTC
few,TRBV24-1,NA,TRBJ2-7,CATSDRTTDEQYF,TGTGCCACCAGTGATCGGACTACGGACGAGCAGTACTTC
few,TRBV6-1,NA,TRBJ2-1,CASSGGQFF,TGTGCCAGCAGTGGAGGGCAGTTCTTC
NA,TRBV5-4,TRBD1,TRBJ2-5,CASSDGGQGRETQYF,TGTGCCAGCAGCGACGGGGGACAGGGAAGGGAGACCCAGTACTTC
few,TRBV7-2,NA,TRBJ2-1,CASSFLGKQGYEQFF,TGTGCCAGCAGCTTCCTAGGGAAGCAAGGATATGAGCAGTTCTTC